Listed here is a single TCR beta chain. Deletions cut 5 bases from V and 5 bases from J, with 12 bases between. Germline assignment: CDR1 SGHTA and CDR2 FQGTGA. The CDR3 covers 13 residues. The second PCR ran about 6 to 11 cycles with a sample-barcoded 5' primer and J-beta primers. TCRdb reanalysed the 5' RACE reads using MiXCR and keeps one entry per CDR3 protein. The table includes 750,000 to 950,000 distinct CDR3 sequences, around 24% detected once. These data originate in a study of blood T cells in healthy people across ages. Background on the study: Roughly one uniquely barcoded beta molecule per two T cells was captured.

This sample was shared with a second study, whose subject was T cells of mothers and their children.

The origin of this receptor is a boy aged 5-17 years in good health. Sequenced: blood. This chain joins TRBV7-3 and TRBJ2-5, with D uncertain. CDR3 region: CASSDRRTETQYF. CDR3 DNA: TGTGCCAGCAGCGACCGACGGACGGAGACCCAGTACTTC.